This is a list of T cell receptor beta chains from one sample in a study of OX40 agonist ivuxolimab in advanced cancers. Sequencing used immunoSEQ multiplex PCR; TCRdb keeps in-frame clones, though not all of them. The repertoire holds about 81,000 clones, with 90% to 95% as singletons. The sequencing here drew on CD4+ or CD8+ T cells sorted from blood, taken in a trial of the OX40 agonist ivuxolimab. The receptor source for this set is an adult with an advanced solid tumor such as melanoma, head and neck, liver or kidney cancer. The CDR3 runs from the conserved cysteine through the conserved F or W. Fields, in order: D gene, V gene, clone size, J gene, CDR3 protein, CDR3 DNA. A D gene is named only where the DNA matches it firmly. Only some rows state a clone size, as once, few, many or a class for expanded clones.

D gene: NA
V gene: TRBV7-9
clone size: once
J gene: TRBJ1-1
CDR3 protein: CASSSPGDTEAFF
CDR3 DNA: TGTGCCAGCAGCTCCCCCGGGGACACTGAAGCTTTCTTT

D gene: NA
V gene: TRBV5-6
clone size: NA
J gene: TRBJ2-7
CDR3 protein: CASSLGVSWQATGEQYF
CDR3 DNA: TGTGCCAGCAGCTTGGGGGTCAGTTGGCAGGCTACGGGCGAGCAGTACTTC

D gene: NA
V gene: TRBV5-5
clone size: NA
J gene: TRBJ1-5
CDR3 protein: CASSLGDRGNQPQHF
CDR3 DNA: TGTGCCAGCAGCTTGGGAGATAGGGGAAATCAGCCCCAGCATTTT

D gene: NA
V gene: TRBV27
clone size: once
J gene: TRBJ1-1
CDR3 protein: CASSLNGPLNTEAFF
CDR3 DNA: TGTGCCAGCAGTTTAAACGGTCCGCTGAACACTGAAGCTTTCTTT

D gene: TRBD2
V gene: TRBV28
clone size: NA
J gene: TRBJ2-7
CDR3 protein: CASTLPSGSYEQYF
CDR3 DNA: TGTGCCAGCACCTTACCTAGCGGGAGCTACGAGCAGTACTTC

D gene: NA
V gene: TRBV5-4
clone size: NA
J gene: TRBJ1-1
CDR3 protein: CASSENTEAFF
CDR3 DNA: TGTGCCAGCAGTGAGAACACTGAAGCTTTCTTT

D gene: NA
V gene: TRBV28
clone size: NA
J gene: TRBJ2-3
CDR3 protein: CASSPTHTQYF
CDR3 DNA: TGTGCCAGCAGTCCGACTCATACGCAGTATTTT

D gene: NA
V gene: TRBV27
clone size: NA
J gene: TRBJ2-3
CDR3 protein: CASSSVRLDTQYF
CDR3 DNA: TGTGCCAGCAGTTCGGTCCGATTGGATACGCAGTATTTT

D gene: NA
V gene: TRBV7-9
clone size: NA
J gene: TRBJ1-2
CDR3 protein: CASSNRASGYGYTF
CDR3 DNA: TGTGCCAGCAGCAACAGGGCTTCAGGCTATGGCTACACCTTC

D gene: NA
V gene: TRBV9
clone size: NA
J gene: TRBJ1-3
CDR3 protein: CASSVAALQVPSSGNTIYF
CDR3 DNA: TGTGCCAGCAGCGTAGCGGCCCTACAGGTCCCCAGCTCTGGAAACACCATATATTTT

D gene: TRBD1
V gene: TRBV27
clone size: once
J gene: TRBJ2-5
CDR3 protein: CASSSTGGSQETQYF
CDR3 DNA: TGTGCCAGCAGTTCGACAGGGGGCTCGCAAGAGACCCAGTACTTC

D gene: NA
V gene: TRBV10-3
clone size: NA
J gene: TRBJ1-1
CDR3 protein: CAISPGERVNTEAFF
CDR3 DNA: TGTGCCATCAGCCCAGGGGAGAGAGTGAACACTGAAGCTTTCTTT

D gene: NA
V gene: TRBV6-5
clone size: once
J gene: TRBJ1-1
CDR3 protein: CASSLAHGGNTEAFF
CDR3 DNA: TGTGCCAGCAGCCTAGCCCATGGGGGGAACACTGAAGCTTTCTTT

D gene: NA
V gene: TRBV7-2
clone size: NA
J gene: TRBJ2-2
CDR3 protein: CASSPRGDGTGELFF
CDR3 DNA: TGTGCCAGCAGTCCGAGAGGGGATGGCACCGGGGAGCTGTTTTTT

D gene: NA
V gene: TRBV5-1
clone size: NA
J gene: TRBJ2-7
CDR3 protein: CASSPTGTSYEQYF
CDR3 DNA: TGCGCCAGCAGCCCAACCGGGACATCCTACGAGCAGTACTTC

D gene: NA
V gene: TRBV21-1
clone size: once
J gene: TRBJ2-7
CDR3 protein: CASSKPTEYEQYF
CDR3 DNA: TGTGCCAGCAGCAAACCAACAGAGTACGAGCAGTACTTC

D gene: TRBD2
V gene: TRBV5-4
clone size: NA
J gene: TRBJ2-1
CDR3 protein: CASPGSGGPGDEQFF
CDR3 DNA: TGTGCCAGTCCAGGGAGCGGGGGGCCCGGGGATGAGCAGTTCTTC

D gene: TRBD1
V gene: TRBV12-5
clone size: NA
J gene: TRBJ2-5
CDR3 protein: CASGWTGPLQETQYF
CDR3 DNA: TGTGCTAGTGGTTGGACAGGGCCGCTCCAAGAGACCCAGTACTTC

D gene: NA
V gene: TRBV18
clone size: few
J gene: TRBJ1-1
CDR3 protein: CASSPPRVNQGEAFF
CDR3 DNA: TGTGCCAGCTCACCACCGAGGGTAAATCAAGGTGAAGCTTTCTTT

D gene: NA
V gene: TRBV14
clone size: NA
J gene: TRBJ2-1
CDR3 protein: CASSQEIMPSEGPEQFF
CDR3 DNA: TGTGCCAGCAGCCAAGAGATTATGCCTAGCGAAGGCCCTGAGCAGTTCTTC

D gene: TRBD1
V gene: TRBV10-3
clone size: NA
J gene: TRBJ2-5
CDR3 protein: CAISGLQGAGFGETQYF
CDR3 DNA: TGTGCCATCAGTGGTCTACAGGGGGCAGGTTTCGGAGAGACCCAGTACTTC

D gene: TRBD1
V gene: TRBV10-3
clone size: NA
J gene: TRBJ2-7
CDR3 protein: CAISEAGGDEQYF
CDR3 DNA: TGTGCCATCTCCGAAGCAGGGGGCGACGAGCAGTACTTC

D gene: NA
V gene: TRBV9
clone size: NA
J gene: TRBJ2-7
CDR3 protein: CASSGPVTGLSYEQYF
CDR3 DNA: TGTGCCAGCAGCGGCCCCGTCACAGGTCTCTCCTACGAGCAGTACTTC

D gene: NA
V gene: TRBV27
clone size: once
J gene: TRBJ2-7
CDR3 protein: CASSLGLSYEQYF
CDR3 DNA: TGTGCCAGCAGTTTAGGGTTGTCCTACGAGCAGTACTTC

D gene: NA
V gene: TRBV7-7
clone size: NA
J gene: TRBJ2-5
CDR3 protein: CASSQKGDPGETQYF
CDR3 DNA: TGTGCCAGCAGCCAGAAGGGAGACCCCGGGGAGACCCAGTACTTC

D gene: NA
V gene: TRBV5-1
clone size: NA
J gene: TRBJ1-1
CDR3 protein: CASSLVGTMNTEAFF
CDR3 DNA: TGCGCCAGCAGCTTGGTGGGGACTATGAACACTGAAGCTTTCTTT